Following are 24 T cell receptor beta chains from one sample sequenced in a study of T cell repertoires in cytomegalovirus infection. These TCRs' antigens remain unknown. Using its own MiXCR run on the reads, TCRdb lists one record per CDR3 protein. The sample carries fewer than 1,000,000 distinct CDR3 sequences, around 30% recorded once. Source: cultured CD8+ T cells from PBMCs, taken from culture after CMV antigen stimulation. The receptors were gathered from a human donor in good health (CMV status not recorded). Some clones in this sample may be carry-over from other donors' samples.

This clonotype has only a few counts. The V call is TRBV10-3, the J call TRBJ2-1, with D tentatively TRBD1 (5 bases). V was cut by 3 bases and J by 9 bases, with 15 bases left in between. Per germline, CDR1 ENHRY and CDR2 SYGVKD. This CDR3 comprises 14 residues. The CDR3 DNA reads TGTGCCATCAGTGACGCCTCCCAGGGTGGTGAGCAGTTCTTC. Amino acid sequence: CAISDASQGGEQFF.

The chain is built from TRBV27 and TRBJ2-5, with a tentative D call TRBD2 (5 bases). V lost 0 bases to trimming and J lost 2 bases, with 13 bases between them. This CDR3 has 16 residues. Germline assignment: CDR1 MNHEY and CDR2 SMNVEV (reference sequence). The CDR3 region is CASSLSFLRGQETQYF. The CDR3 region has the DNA TGTGCCAGCAGTTTATCGTTCCTTCGCGGGCAAGAGACCCAGTACTTC.

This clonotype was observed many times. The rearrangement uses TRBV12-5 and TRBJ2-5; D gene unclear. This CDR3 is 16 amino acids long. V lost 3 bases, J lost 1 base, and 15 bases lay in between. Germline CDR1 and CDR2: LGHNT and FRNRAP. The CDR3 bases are TGTGCTAGTGGTTTCTCCACCATACACCTCCAAGAGACCCAGTACTTC. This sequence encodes CASGFSTIHLQETQYF.

CDR3 sequence (DNA): TGTGCCAGCAGCCTGAGGGGTAGACCCGCGGATTCACCCCTCCACTTT. Its translation is CASSLRGRPADSPLHF. The chain carries TRBV5-5 and TRBJ1-6; TRBD1 is a possible D gene (5 bases). Between the trimmed V and J ends, which lost 4 bases and 8 bases, there was a span of 19 bases. Germline values: CDR1 SGHKS, CDR2 YYEKEE (reference sequence). The CDR3 runs to 16 residues.

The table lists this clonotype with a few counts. CDR3 residues: CASLPDGRYQETQYF. CDR3 nucleotide sequence: TGTGCCAGCCTCCCTGACGGCAGGTACCAAGAGACCCAGTACTTC. The J gene is TRBJ2-5, the V gene TRBV18, with no clear D. Per the germline V gene, CDR1 is KGHSH and CDR2 is LQKENI. This CDR3 has 15 amino acids. V was clipped by 8 bases and J by 0 bases, with 16 bases between them. Looking up the rest from reference TRBV18 and TRBJ2-5 gives the full variable domain: NAGVMQNPRHLVRRRGQEARLRCSPMKGHSHVYWYRQLPEEGLKFMVYLQKENIIDESGMPKERFSAEFPKEGPSILRIQQVVRGDSAAYFCASLPDGRYQETQYFGPGTRLLVL.

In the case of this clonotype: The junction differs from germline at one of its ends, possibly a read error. The DNA of the CDR3 is TGTGCCTGCAGCTTAGCTTTCACTTCCAATGAGCAGTTCTTC. Amino acid sequence: CACSLAFTSNEQFF. J is TRBJ2-1 and V is TRBV7-9, with D unresolved. The CDR3 extends over 14 amino acids. Germline lookup yields CDR1 SEHNR and CDR2 FQNEAQ (reference sequence). The whole variable domain, remainder taken from reference TRBV7-9 and TRBJ2-1, is DTGVSQNPRHKITKRGQNVTFRCDPISEHNRLYWYRQTLGQGPEFLTYFQNEAQLEKSRLLSDRFSAERPKGSFSTLEIQRTEQGDSAMYLCACSLAFTSNEQFFGPGTRLTVL.

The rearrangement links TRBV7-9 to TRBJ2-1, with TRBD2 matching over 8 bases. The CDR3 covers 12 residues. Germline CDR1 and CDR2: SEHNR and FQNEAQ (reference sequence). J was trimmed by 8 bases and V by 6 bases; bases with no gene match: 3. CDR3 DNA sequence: TGTGCCAGCAGGCGGGGGGCCTATGAGCAGTTCTTC. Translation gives CASRRGAYEQFF.

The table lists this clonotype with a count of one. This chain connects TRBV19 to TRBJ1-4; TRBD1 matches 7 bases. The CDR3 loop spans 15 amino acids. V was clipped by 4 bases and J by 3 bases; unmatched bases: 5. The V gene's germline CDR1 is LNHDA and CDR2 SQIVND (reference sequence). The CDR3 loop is CASSSDRDPNEKLFF. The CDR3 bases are TGTGCCAGTAGTAGCGACAGGGATCCTAATGAAAAACTGTTTTTT.

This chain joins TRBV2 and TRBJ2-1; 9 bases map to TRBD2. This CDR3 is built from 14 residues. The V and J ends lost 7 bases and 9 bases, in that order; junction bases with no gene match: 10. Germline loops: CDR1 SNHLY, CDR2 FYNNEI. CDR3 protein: CASTAGGGAVEQFF. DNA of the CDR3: TGTGCCAGCACTGCTGGCGGGGGGGCGGTTGAGCAGTTCTTC.

CDR3 DNA sequence: TGCAGCGGGAGAGGGGGGTCAGGGTCCCCCGGGGAGCTGTTTTTT. The encoded protein is CSGRGGSGSPGELFF. The V and J genes are TRBV29-1 and TRBJ2-2; D tentatively fits TRBD1 or TRBD2 (6 bases each). CDR1 SQVTM and CDR2 ANQGSEA come from the germline V gene. This CDR3 has 15 amino acids. V gave up 7 bases and J gave up 6 bases, with 21 bases separating them.

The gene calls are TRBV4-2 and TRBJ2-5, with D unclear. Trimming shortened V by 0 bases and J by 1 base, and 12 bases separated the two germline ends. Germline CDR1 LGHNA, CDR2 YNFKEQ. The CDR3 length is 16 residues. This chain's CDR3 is CASSQEIGSLQETQYF. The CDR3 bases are TGTGCCAGCAGCCAAGAGATCGGCAGCCTCCAAGAGACCCAGTACTTC.

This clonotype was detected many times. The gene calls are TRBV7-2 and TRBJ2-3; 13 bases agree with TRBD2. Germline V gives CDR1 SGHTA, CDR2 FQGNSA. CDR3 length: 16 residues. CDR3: CAGTSGVGTSTDTQYF. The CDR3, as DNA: TGTGCGGGGACTAGCGGGGTCGGCACCAGCACAGATACGCAGTATTTT.

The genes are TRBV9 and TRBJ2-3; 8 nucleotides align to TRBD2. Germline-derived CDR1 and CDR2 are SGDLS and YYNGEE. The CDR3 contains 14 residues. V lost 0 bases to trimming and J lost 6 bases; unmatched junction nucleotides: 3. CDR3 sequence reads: CASSVVAGLDTQYF. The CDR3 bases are TGTGCCAGCAGCGTAGTAGCGGGGCTGGATACGCAGTATTTT.

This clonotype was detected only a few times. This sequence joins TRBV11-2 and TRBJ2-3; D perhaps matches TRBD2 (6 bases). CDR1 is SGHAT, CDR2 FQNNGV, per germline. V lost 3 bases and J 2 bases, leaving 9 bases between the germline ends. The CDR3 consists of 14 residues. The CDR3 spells CASSFAGITDTQYF. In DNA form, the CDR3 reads TGTGCCAGCAGCTTTGCGGGAATCACAGATACGCAGTATTTT.

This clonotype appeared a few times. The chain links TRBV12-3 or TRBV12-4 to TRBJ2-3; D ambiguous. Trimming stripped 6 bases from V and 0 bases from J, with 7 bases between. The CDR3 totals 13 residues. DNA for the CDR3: TGTGCCAGCAGCCATGCTAGCACAGATACGCAGTATTTT. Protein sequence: CASSHASTDTQYF.

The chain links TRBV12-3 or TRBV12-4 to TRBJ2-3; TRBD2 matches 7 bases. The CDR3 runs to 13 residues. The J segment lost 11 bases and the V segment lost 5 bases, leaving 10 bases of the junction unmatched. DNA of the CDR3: TGTGCCAGCAGTGCCCGGGACTACCCGCTGCAGTATTTT. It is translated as CASSARDYPLQYF.

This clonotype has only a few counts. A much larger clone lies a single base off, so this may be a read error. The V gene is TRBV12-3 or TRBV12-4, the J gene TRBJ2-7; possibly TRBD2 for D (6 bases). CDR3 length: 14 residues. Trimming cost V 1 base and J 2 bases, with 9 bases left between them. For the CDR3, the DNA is TGTGCCAGCAGTTTAGGGAGGGCAACCTACGAGCAGTACTTC. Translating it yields CASSLGRATYEQYF.

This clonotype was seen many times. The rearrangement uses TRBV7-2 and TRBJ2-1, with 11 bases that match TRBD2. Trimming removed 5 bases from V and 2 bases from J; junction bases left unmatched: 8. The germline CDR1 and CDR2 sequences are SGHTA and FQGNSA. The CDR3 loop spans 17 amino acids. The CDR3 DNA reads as TGTGCCAGCAGCCTTACTAGCGGGGGCGGGGCCTACAATGAGCAGTTCTTC. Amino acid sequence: CASSLTSGGGAYNEQFF. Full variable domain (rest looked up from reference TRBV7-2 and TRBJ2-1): GAGVSQSPSNKVTEKGKDVELRCDPISGHTALYWYRQSLGQGLEFLIYFQGNSAPDKSGLPSDRFSAERTGGSVSTLTIQRTQQEDSAVYLCASSLTSGGGAYNEQFFGPGTRLTVL.

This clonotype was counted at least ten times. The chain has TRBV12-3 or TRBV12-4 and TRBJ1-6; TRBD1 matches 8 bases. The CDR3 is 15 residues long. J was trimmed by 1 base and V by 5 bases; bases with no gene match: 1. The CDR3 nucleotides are TGTGCCAGCAGTAGACAGGGGTCCTATAATTCACCCCTCCACTTT. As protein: CASSRQGSYNSPLHF.

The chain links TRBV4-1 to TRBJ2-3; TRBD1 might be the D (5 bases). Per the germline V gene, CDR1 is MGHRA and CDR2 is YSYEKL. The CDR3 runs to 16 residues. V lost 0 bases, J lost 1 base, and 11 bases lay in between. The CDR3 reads CASSQDRGPRTDTQYF. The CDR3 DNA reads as TGCGCCAGCAGCCAAGATAGGGGCCCCCGCACAGATACGCAGTATTTT.

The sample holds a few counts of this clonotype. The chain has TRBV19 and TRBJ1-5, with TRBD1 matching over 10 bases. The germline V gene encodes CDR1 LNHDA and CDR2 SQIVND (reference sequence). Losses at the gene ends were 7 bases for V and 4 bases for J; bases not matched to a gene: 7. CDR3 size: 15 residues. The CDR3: CASNKGQGKNQPQHF. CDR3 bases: TGTGCCAGTAACAAGGGACAGGGGAAGAATCAGCCCCAGCATTTT.

The CDR3 sequence: CASGTVQNIQYF. Written as DNA, the CDR3 is TGTGCCAGTGGGACAGTCCAAAACATTCAGTACTTC. The V call is TRBV6-1, the J call TRBJ2-4; 7 bases match TRBD1. Trimming cost V 9 bases and J 5 bases; bases outside gene matches: 4. The CDR3 covers 12 residues. Looked up from germline, CDR1 is MNHNS and CDR2 is SASEGT.

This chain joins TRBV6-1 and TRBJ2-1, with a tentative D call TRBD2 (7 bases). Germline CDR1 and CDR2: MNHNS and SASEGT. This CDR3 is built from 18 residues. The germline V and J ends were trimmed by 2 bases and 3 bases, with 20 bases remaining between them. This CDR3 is CASSEYEGGRLLYNEQFF. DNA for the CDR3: TGTGCCAGCAGTGAATATGAGGGGGGGCGTTTACTCTACAATGAGCAGTTCTTC.

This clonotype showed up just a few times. This chain's CDR3 is CASSLSGLGGEQYV. DNA of the CDR3: TGTGCCAGCAGTTTGTCGGGACTGGGGGGCGAGCAGTACGTC. This chain joins TRBV12-3 or TRBV12-4 and TRBJ2-7, with D maybe TRBD2 (6 bases). Trimming shortened V by 3 bases and J by 6 bases, and 15 bases separated the two germline ends. The CDR3 loop spans 14 amino acids.